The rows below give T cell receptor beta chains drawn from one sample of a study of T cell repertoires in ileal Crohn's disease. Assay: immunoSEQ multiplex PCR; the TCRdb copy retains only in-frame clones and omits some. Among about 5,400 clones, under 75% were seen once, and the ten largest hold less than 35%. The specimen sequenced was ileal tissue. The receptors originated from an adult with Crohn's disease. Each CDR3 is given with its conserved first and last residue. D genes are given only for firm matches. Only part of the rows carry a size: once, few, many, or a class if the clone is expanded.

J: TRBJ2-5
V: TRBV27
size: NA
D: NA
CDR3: CASSLGLELETQYF
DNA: TGTGCCAGCAGCCTGGGACTTGAGTTAGAGACCCAGTACTTC

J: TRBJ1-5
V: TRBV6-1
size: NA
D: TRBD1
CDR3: CASRRDRDSNQPQHF
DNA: TGTGCCAGCAGGCGGGACAGGGACTCCAATCAGCCCCAGCATTTT

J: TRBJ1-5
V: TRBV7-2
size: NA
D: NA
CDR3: CASSLPGEPQHF
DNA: TGTGCCAGCAGCTTACCCGGGGAGCCCCAGCATTTT

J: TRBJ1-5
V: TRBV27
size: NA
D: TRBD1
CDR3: CASSGSTGRDQPQHF
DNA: TGTGCCAGCAGTGGGTCGACAGGGCGGGATCAGCCCCAGCATTTT

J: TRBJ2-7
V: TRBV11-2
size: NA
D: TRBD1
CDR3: CASSSISRDRGIPYEQYF
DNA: TGTGCCAGCAGCTCGATAAGCCGAGACAGGGGGATCCCCTACGAGCAGTACTTC

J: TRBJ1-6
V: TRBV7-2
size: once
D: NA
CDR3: CASSPPGGRGSPLHF
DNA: TGTGCCAGCAGCCCACCCGGGGGGAGGGGTTCACCCCTCCACTTT

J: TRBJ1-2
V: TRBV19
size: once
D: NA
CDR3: CASSILSNYGYTF
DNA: TGTGCCAGTAGTATTCTGAGTAACTATGGCTACACCTTC

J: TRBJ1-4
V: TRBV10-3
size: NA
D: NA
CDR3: CAISVQGEKLFF
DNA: TGTGCCATCAGTGTGCAGGGTGAAAAACTGTTTTTT

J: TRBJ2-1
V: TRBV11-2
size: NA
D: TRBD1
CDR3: CASSPGQGDYNEQFF
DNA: TGTGCCAGCAGCCCTGGACAGGGGGACTACAATGAGCAGTTCTTC

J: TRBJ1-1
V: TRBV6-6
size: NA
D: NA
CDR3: CASSTHKGGSPTEAFF
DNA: TGTGCCAGCAGTACCCACAAAGGGGGAAGTCCCACTGAAGCTTTCTTT

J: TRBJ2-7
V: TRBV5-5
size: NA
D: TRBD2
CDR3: CASSPTSGSYEQYF
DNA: TGTGCCAGCAGCCCGACTAGCGGATCCTACGAGCAGTACTTC

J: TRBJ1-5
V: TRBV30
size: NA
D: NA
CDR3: CAWSVLQGRQPQHF
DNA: TGTGCCTGGAGTGTGTTACAGGGTCGGCAGCCCCAGCATTTT

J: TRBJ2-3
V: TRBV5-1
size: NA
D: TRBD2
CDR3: CASSLATSGKLTDTQYF
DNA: TGTGCCAGCAGCTTGGCGACTAGCGGGAAGTTGACAGATACGCAGTATTTT

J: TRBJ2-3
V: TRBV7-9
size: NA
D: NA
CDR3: CASSGGLAASTDTQYF
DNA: TGTGCCAGCAGTGGGGGACTGGCTGCTAGCACAGATACGCAGTATTTT

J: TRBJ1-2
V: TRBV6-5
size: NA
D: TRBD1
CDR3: CASSRGQPFLGYTF
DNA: TGTGCCAGCAGTCGGGGACAGCCCTTCCTTGGCTACACCTTC

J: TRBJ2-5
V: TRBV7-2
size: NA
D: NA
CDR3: CASSYNRKETQYF
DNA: TGTGCCAGCAGCTACAACAGAAAAGAGACCCAGTACTTC

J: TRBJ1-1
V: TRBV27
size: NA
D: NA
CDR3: CASSLPGLGAFF
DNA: TGTGCCAGCAGTTTACCCGGACTAGGAGCTTTCTTT

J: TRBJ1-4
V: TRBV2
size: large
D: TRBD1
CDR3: CASRKLDRANEKLFF
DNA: TGTGCCAGCAGGAAGTTGGACAGGGCTAATGAAAAACTGTTTTTT

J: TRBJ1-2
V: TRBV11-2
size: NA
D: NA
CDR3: CASSPSQGGIYGYTF
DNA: TGTGCCAGCAGCCCCTCCCAGGGCGGGATCTATGGCTACACCTTC

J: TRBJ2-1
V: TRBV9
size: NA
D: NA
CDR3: CASSPRSNNEQFF
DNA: TGTGCCAGCAGCCCGCGGTCGAACAATGAGCAGTTCTTC

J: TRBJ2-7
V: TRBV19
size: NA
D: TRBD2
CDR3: CASSIGGGASYEQYF
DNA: TGTGCCAGTAGTATAGGGGGAGGGGCGAGCTACGAGCAGTACTTC

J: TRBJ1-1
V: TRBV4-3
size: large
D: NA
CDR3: CASSQEEGRAEAFF
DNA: TGCGCCAGCAGCCAAGAAGAAGGCAGGGCTGAAGCTTTCTTT

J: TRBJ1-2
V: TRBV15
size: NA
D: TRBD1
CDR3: CATSSARDRFYTF
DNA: TGTGCCACCAGCTCCGCACGGGACAGGTTCTACACCTTC

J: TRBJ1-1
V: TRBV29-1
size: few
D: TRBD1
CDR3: CSVGQGAQGTEAFF
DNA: TGCAGCGTTGGACAGGGGGCGCAGGGAACTGAAGCTTTCTTT

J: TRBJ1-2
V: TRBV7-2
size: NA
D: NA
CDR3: CASSLQTRGYDGYTF
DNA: TGTGCCAGCAGCTTACAGACCCGGGGTTACGACGGCTACACCTTC

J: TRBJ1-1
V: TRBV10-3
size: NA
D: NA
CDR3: CAISVSDTEAFF
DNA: TGTGCCATCAGTGTGTCCGACACTGAAGCTTTCTTT

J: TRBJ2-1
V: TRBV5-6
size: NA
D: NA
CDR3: CASSFGMGGAVYNEQFF
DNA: TGTGCCAGCAGCTTTGGTATGGGTGGGGCGGTTTACAATGAGCAGTTCTTC

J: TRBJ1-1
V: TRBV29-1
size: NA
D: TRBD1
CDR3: CSVASTGNPIRTEAFF
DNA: TGCAGCGTTGCCTCGACAGGGAACCCGATAAGGACTGAAGCTTTCTTT

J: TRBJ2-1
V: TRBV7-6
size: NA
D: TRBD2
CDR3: CASSLGLAGGLYNEQFF
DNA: TGTGCCAGCAGCTTGGGACTAGCGGGGGGGCTCTACAATGAGCAGTTCTTC

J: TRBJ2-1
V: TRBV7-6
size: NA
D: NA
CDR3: CASSPRLVSDEQFF
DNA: TGTGCCAGCAGCCCCCGACTAGTTTCCGATGAGCAGTTCTTC

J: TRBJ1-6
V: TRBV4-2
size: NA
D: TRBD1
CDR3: CASSLLWGQGANSPLHF
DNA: TGTGCCAGCAGCCTCCTATGGGGACAGGGGGCTAACTCACCCCTCCACTTT

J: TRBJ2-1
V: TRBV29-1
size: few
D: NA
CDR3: CSVHFGEQFF
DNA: TGCAGCGTCCACTTTGGTGAGCAGTTCTTC

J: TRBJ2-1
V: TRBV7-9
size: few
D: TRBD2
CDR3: CASRRSGGTSYNEQFF
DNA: TGTGCCAGCAGACGATCGGGGGGGACTTCCTACAATGAGCAGTTCTTC

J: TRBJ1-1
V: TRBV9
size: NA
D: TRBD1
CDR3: CASSKTGDTEAFF
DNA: TGTGCCAGCAGCAAAACAGGGGACACTGAAGCTTTCTTT

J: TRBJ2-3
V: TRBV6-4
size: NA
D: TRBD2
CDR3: CASSDSGGADTQYF
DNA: TGTGCCAGCAGTGACAGCGGGGGGGCAGATACGCAGTATTTT

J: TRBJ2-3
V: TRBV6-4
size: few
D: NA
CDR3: CASSAGGTDTQYF
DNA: TGTGCCAGCAGTGCGGGGGGCACAGATACGCAGTATTTT

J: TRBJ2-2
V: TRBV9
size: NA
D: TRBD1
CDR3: CASSGQGHTGELFF
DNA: TGTGCCAGCAGCGGACAGGGTCACACCGGGGAGCTGTTTTTT

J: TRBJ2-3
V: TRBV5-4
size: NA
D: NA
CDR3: CASSLEGGGYTTQYF
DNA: TGTGCCAGCAGCCTTGAGGGGGGGGGCTATACGACGCAGTATTTT

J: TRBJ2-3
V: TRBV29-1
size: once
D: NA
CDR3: CSVGGDTQYF
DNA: TGCAGCGTTGGCGGAGATACGCAGTATTTT

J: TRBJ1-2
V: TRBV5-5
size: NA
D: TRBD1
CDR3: CASSLWLAGGNYGYTF
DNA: TGTGCCAGCAGCTTGTGGTTGGCAGGGGGCAACTATGGCTACACCTTC

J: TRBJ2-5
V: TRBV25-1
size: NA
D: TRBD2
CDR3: CASSDPWTSGSETQYF
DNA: TGTGCCAGCAGTGATCCTTGGACTAGCGGGTCGGAGACCCAGTACTTC

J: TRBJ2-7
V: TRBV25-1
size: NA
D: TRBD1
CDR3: CASSLWQGAYEQYF
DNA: TGTGCCAGCAGTTTGTGGCAGGGGGCCTACGAGCAGTACTTC

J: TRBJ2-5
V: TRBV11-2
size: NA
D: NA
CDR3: CASSQAGSKTQYF
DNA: TGTGCCAGCAGCCAAGCGGGCTCCAAGACCCAGTACTTC

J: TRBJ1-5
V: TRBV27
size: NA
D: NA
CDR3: CASSLWQGGPQHF
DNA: TGTGCCAGCAGTTTATGGCAGGGAGGGCCCCAGCATTTT

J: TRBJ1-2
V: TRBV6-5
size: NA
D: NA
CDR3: CASSFGSGAVLGGYTF
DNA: TGTGCCAGCAGTTTTGGGTCAGGGGCGGTTTTGGGGGGCTACACCTTC

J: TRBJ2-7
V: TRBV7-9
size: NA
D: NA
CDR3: CASSFGAATYEQYF
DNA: TGTGCCAGCAGCTTTGGGGCCGCTACCTACGAGCAGTACTTC

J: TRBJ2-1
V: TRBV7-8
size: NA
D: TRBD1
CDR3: CASSFRQGDLYNEQFF
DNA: TGTGCCAGCAGCTTCCGACAGGGAGACCTCTACAATGAGCAGTTCTTC

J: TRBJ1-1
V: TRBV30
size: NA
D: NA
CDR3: CAWSRGSTEAFF
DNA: TGTGCCTGGAGCAGGGGAAGCACTGAAGCTTTCTTT

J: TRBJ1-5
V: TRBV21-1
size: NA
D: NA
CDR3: CASSPVGTGGPSNQPQHF
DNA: TGTGCCAGCAGCCCTGTCGGGACAGGGGGTCCGAGCAATCAGCCCCAGCATTTT

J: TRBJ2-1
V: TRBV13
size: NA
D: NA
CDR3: CASSLGSSFNDEQFF
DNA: TGTGCCAGCAGCTTAGGGTCTAGCTTTAACGATGAGCAGTTCTTC